This T cell receptor (beta chain) was captured in a study of cytomegalovirus exposure and HLA in healthy donors. Study-level findings and limits: In a later analysis, TCR association rates varied by HLA locus: DRB1 most, HLA-C fewest. Relative to equally common others, HLA-associated TCR beta chains showed greater clonal expansion in a later analysis. Later genetic work tied a missense DCLRE1C variant to beta-chain V and J trimming.

Healthy bone marrow donors supplied every sample. Germline V lookup: CDR1 SGHRS, CDR2 YFSETQ. V shed 3 bases and J shed 0 bases, with 9 bases lying between them. CDR3 length: 14 amino acids. The PCR employed 60 Vbeta primers together with 13 Jbeta primers. Only in-frame clones appear in the TCRdb table, and some are missing; sequencing was by immunoSEQ multiplex PCR. The sample carries 150,000 to 200,000 clones, roughly four fifths recorded once. On this clone itself: Its antigen remains unidentified.

Sequencing was carried out using PBMCs. This TCR was sampled from a woman aged 35 to 49 in good health and CMV-seronegative. The rearrangement uses TRBV5-1 and TRBJ1-1; possible D gene TRBD1, 5 bases. The chain's CDR3 is CASSSTVMNTEAFF. As DNA, the CDR3 is TGCGCCAGCAGCTCGACAGTCATGAACACTGAAGCTTTCTTT.